The 10 T cell receptor beta chains below all came from one sample that was sequenced in a study of shared clonotypes between healthy human individuals. Sequencing was performed with immunoSEQ multiplex PCR; in TCRdb, only in-frame clones are kept and a portion is missing. This repertoire shows millions of clones, 95% found once; its top ten account for 0.1% to 0.15%. The sequenced material came from naive CD4+ T cells sorted from blood. Specified subset: CD45RA+ positively selected. The receptors here all came from a man between 18 and 35 years old in good health.

This sequence joins TRBV7-6 and TRBJ2-3, with 8 bases identical to TRBD1. V lost 5 bases and J lost 1; bases outside the gene matches: 11. Germline values: CDR1 SGHVS, CDR2 FNYEAQ. The CDR3 runs 17 residues. DNA for the CDR3: TGTGCCAGCAGCCAACGCGGGCAGGGGGCCCGCACAGATACGCAGTATTTT. This sequence encodes CASSQRGQGARTDTQYF.

On this clone itself: The junction differs from germline at one of its ends, possibly a read error. The chain employs TRBV10-2 and TRBJ1-2; 8 nucleotides align to TRBD1. This CDR3 spans 15 amino acids. Germline assignment: CDR1 WSHSY and CDR2 SAAADI. CDR3 residues: CANSEQDRGNYGYTF. The CDR3, as DNA: TGCGCCAACAGTGAGCAAGACAGGGGAAACTATGGCTACACCTTC.

The chain carries TRBV2 and TRBJ1-6; D is undetermined. CDR3 length: 13 residues. The V gene's germline CDR1 is SNHLY and CDR2 FYNNEI. V was cut by 7 bases and J by 6 bases, with 10 bases left in between. CDR3 residues: CASKRAFNSPLHF. CDR3 sequence (DNA): TGTGCCAGCAAGAGGGCGTTTAATTCACCCCTCCACTTT.

The rearrangement links TRBV5-1 to TRBJ2-2; TRBD1 matches 7 bases. V gave up 4 bases and J gave up 8 bases; unmatched junction bases: 8. CDR1 is SGHRS and CDR2 is YFSETQ in the germline V gene. This CDR3 is 14 amino acids long. The CDR3 DNA is TGCGCCAGCAGCAAGGACAGGACAGAAGGGGAGCTGTTTTTT. It encodes CASSKDRTEGELFF.

Turning to this clone: Other nucleotide sequences in the sample specify the same CDR3. The chain recombines TRBV2 with TRBJ1-1; no firm D call. Between the trimmed V and J ends, which lost 6 bases and 1 base, there was a span of 9 bases. Germline CDR1 and CDR2: SNHLY and FYNNEI. This CDR3 contains 13 residues. The CDR3 here is CASSQTGNTEAFF. The DNA of the CDR3 is TGTGCCAGCAGCCAAACGGGGAACACTGAAGCTTTCTTT.

This clone was counted once. V is TRBV29-1 and J is TRBJ1-1; weak D call: TRBD1 (5 bases). The V end lost 5 bases, the J end lost 0 bases, and 16 bases lay between the germline ends. CDR1 is SQVTM and CDR2 is ANQGSEA in the germline V gene. This CDR3 comprises 15 residues. CDR3 in amino acids: CSVFKPGRLNTEAFF. As DNA, the CDR3 is TGCAGCGTTTTTAAACCGGGACGGCTGAACACTGAAGCTTTCTTT.

The CDR3 DNA sequence: TGTGCCAGCAGCCCAAGGGGACAGGGGGTCCCCGGGGAGCTGTTTTTT. Protein product: CASSPRGQGVPGELFF. The J gene is TRBJ2-2, the V gene TRBV7-9, with 11 bases fitting TRBD1. Trimming at V came to 5 bases and at J to 6 bases, leaving 8 bases not matched to a gene. The germline CDR1 and CDR2 sequences are SEHNR and FQNEAQ (reference sequence). The CDR3 is 16 amino acids.

On this clone: Within the sample, other DNA sequences also encode this same CDR3. This chain links TRBV19 with TRBJ2-5, with a weak D call TRBD1 (6 bases). CDR3 size: 13 residues. Germline V CDR1 and CDR2: LNHDA, SQIVND (reference sequence). V was trimmed by 5 bases and J by 4 bases, leaving 11 bases between them. CDR3 sequence reads: CASSATGGETQYF. CDR3 bases: TGTGCCAGTAGTGCGACAGGAGGAGAGACCCAGTACTTC.

CDR3 sequence: CASSSSLSGNTIYF. DNA for the CDR3: TGTGCCAGCAGTTCATCACTATCTGGAAACACCATATATTTT. V usage is TRBV6-6 and J usage is TRBJ1-3, with no clear D. The CDR3 loop spans 14 amino acids. With 4 bases removed from V and 1 base from J, the gap between germline ends came to 8 bases. Germline values: CDR1 MNHNY, CDR2 SVGAGI (reference sequence).

The chain joins TRBV13 to TRBJ2-7, with 7 positions matching TRBD2. This CDR3 spans 12 amino acids. V dropped 5 bases and J dropped 4; count of bases not matched to a gene: 2. Per the germline V gene, CDR1 is PRHDT and CDR2 is FYEKMQ (reference sequence). The CDR3, as DNA: TGTGCCAGCAGCCCGCGGGGGTACGAGCAGTACTTC. Its translation: CASSPRGYEQYF.